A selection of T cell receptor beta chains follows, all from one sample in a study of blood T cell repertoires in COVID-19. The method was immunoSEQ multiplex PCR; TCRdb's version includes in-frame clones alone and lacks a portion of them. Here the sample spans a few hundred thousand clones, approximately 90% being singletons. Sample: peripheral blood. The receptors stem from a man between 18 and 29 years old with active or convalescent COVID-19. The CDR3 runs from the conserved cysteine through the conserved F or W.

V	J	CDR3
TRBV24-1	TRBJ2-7	CATFKRGEQYF
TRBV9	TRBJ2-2	CASSASGTNTGELFF
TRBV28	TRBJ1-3	CASSSYRSGSGNTIYF
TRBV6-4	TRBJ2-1	CASSDSDVQGVSYNEQFF
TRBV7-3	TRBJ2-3	CASSSSLSTDTQYF
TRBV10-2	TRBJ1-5	CASTRTGDSNQPQHF
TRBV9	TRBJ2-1	CASSVGLAGGYNEQFF
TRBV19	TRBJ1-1	CASSKLGNRGSTEAFF
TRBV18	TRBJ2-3	CASSPLPSGASTDTQYF
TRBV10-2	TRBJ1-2	CASSESGQGDYGYTF
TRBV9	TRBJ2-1	CASGGTPYNEQFF
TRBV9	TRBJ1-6	CASSSSPSPLHF
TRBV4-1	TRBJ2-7	CASSHDINEQYF
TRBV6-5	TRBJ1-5	CASSPTGNQPQHF
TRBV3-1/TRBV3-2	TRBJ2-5	CASSQDWRGGETQYF
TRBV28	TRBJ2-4	CASRNPGKNIQYF
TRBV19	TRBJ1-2	CASSIEEYPYGYTF
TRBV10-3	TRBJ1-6	CAISEETGVNSPLHF
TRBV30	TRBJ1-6	CAWTGEVNSPLHF
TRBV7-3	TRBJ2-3	CASSANRGRADTQYF
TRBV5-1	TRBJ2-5	CASRPDSYQETQYF
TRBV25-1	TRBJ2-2	CASSELSSGELFF
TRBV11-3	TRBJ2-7	CASSLGRGEPEQYF